This entry concerns a single T cell receptor beta chain. Its antigen is not identified. This entry comes from a study of T cell responses to AZD1222 COVID-19 vaccine. Points from the study as a whole: Spike-specific TCR breadth and depth rose after two AZD1222 doses. Spike was spanned by vaccine-associated CD4 TCRs, which were dominant at 160-218 and 743-854. Clonal diversity was possibly underestimated, and white British individuals and females predominated among donors.

The assay was immunoSEQ multiplex PCR, and TCRdb's table has in-frame clones only and misses some. This repertoire shows 150,000 to 200,000 clones, roughly 89% found once; its top ten account for around 1.7%. The CDR3 is made up of 14 amino acids. Germline loops: CDR1 MGHRA, CDR2 YSYEKL. Between the trimmed V and J ends, which lost 0 bases and 4 bases, there was a span of 7 bases. This clonotype originated in an adult in good health. This chain connects TRBV4-1 to TRBJ1-5; D is unresolved. Here the sequenced sample was peripheral blood, taken on day 0 of AZD1222 vaccination. The CDR3 loop is CASSQDKMNQPQHF. The CDR3 nucleotides are TGCGCCAGCAGCCAAGATAAAATGAATCAGCCCCAGCATTTT.